The rows below give T cell receptor beta chains drawn from one sample of a study of beta chain features in type 1 diabetes. TCRdb's table, derived via immunoSEQ multiplex PCR, lists solely in-frame clones and lacks some. The sample records roughly 500,000 clones, roughly an eighth being singletons. Sequenced material: naive CD4+ T cells from blood. The source of these receptors is a woman between 18 and 30 years old in good health. The CDR3 runs from the conserved cysteine through the conserved F or W. A D gene is named only where the DNA matches it firmly. Size values are once, few and many counts, or a class for expanded clones, and some rows have none.

few,TRBV5-6,16,NA,TRBJ2-2,CASSYSRSSPTGELFF,TGTGCCAGCAGCTACAGTAGGTCCAGTCCCACCGGGGAGCTGTTTTTT
NA,TRBV9,13,NA,TRBJ2-7,CASSATIMGEQYF,TGTGCCAGCAGCGCTACAATCATGGGGGAGCAGTACTTC
NA,TRBV28,11,NA,TRBJ1-1,CASISNTEAFF,TGTGCCAGCATCTCGAACACTGAAGCTTTCTTT
NA,TRBV7-9,15,NA,TRBJ2-2,CASSFYAGNTGELFF,TGTGCCAGCAGCTTTTATGCAGGGAACACCGGGGAGCTGTTTTTT
NA,TRBV6-5,13,NA,TRBJ1-1,CASIGEMNTEAFF,TGTGCCAGCATAGGGGAGATGAACACTGAAGCTTTCTTT
few,TRBV15,16,NA,TRBJ2-1,CATSRVRGSRGNEQFF,TGTGCCACCAGCAGAGTAAGGGGCTCTCGAGGGAATGAGCAGTTCTTC
NA,TRBV19,15,NA,TRBJ1-2,CASSIGQVDAYGYTF,TGTGCCAGTAGTATCGGGCAGGTTGATGCCTATGGCTACACCTTC
NA,TRBV11-3,13,NA,TRBJ2-3,CASSLRLTDTQYF,TGTGCCAGCAGCTTACGGTTAACAGATACGCAGTATTTT
NA,TRBV30,13,NA,TRBJ1-3,CAWSTALGNTIYF,TGTGCCTGGAGTACAGCCCTCGGAAACACCATATATTTT
NA,TRBV9,16,NA,TRBJ1-2,CASSVVGRALNYGYTF,TGTGCCAGCAGCGTAGTCGGGAGGGCCCTCAACTATGGCTACACCTTC
NA,TRBV29-1,14,TRBD2,TRBJ2-5,CSVVMASGGETQYF,TGCAGCGTTGTGATGGCTAGCGGGGGTGAGACCCAGTACTTC
NA,TRBV7-6,15,TRBD1,TRBJ1-6,CASSLGTADNSPLHF,TGTGCCAGCAGCCTCGGGACAGCCGATAATTCACCCCTCCACTTT
NA,TRBV5-1,14,NA,TRBJ2-2,CASSKDGQTGELFF,TGCGCCAGCTCTAAGGACGGGCAGACCGGGGAGCTGTTTTTT
NA,TRBV29-1,11,NA,TRBJ1-3,CRGDIGNTIYF,TGCCGAGGGGACATCGGAAACACCATATATTTT
NA,TRBV27,15,NA,TRBJ1-2,CASSFSGRANYGYTF,TGTGCCAGCAGTTTTTCAGGGAGGGCTAACTATGGCTACACCTTC
few,TRBV4-3,17,TRBD2,TRBJ2-3,CASSHLTGTRNRDTQYF,TGCGCCAGCAGCCACCTCACCGGGACTAGGAATAGAGATACGCAGTATTTT